What follows are 31 T cell receptor beta chains derived from one specimen sequenced in a study of T-cell reconstitution after alpha-beta-depleted transplantation in children. Unique molecular identifiers were used to barcode this TCRbeta library. TCRdb used MiXCR to reprocess the PCR reads, holding one entry per CDR3 protein. The table shows 800,000 to 1,000,000 distinct CDR3 sequences, with less than 30% occurring only once. Material: PBMCs, mostly from graft donor cells, obtained 360 days after TCRalphabeta/CD19-depleted stem cell transplant. These receptor sequences come from a boy less than two years old who had a stem cell transplant for SCID, so the T cells may come from the graft donor.

This chain uses TRBV24-1 with TRBJ2-2; 9 nucleotides align to TRBD1. CDR3 length: 17 residues. CDR1 and CDR2 from the germline V gene are KGHDR and SFDVKD. V lost 2 bases to trimming and J lost 5 bases; unmatched junction nucleotides: 8. DNA of the CDR3: TGTGCCACCAGTGATTCTCCGGGACAGGGCAATACCGGGGAGCTGTTTTTT. Its protein is CATSDSPGQGNTGELFF.

The V call is TRBV5-1, the J call TRBJ2-1; 9 bases align to TRBD2. The J segment lost 5 bases and the V segment lost 0 bases, leaving 6 bases of the junction unmatched. CDR1 is SGHRS, CDR2 YFSETQ, per germline. This CDR3 is built from 16 residues. CDR3 sequence: CASSLASGGLDNEQFF. Here the CDR3 DNA reads TGCGCCAGCAGCTTGGCCAGCGGGGGGCTCGACAATGAGCAGTTCTTC.

The chain couples TRBV24-1 to TRBJ2-3; possibly TRBD2 for D (5 bases). Germline lookup yields CDR1 KGHDR and CDR2 SFDVKD. The CDR3 runs to 14 residues. V lost 4 bases to trimming and J lost 1 base, with 8 bases between them. The CDR3 reads CATSDTGGTDTQYF. DNA for the CDR3: TGTGCCACCAGTGACACCGGGGGCACAGATACGCAGTATTTT.

This chain connects TRBV9 to TRBJ1-1; D perhaps matches TRBD1 (5 bases). This CDR3 is 14 amino acids long. The V end was cut by 0 bases, the J end by 1 base, with 7 bases between. The germline V gene has CDR1 SGDLS and CDR2 YYNGEE. In nucleotides, the CDR3 is TGTGCCAGCAGCGTAGCCGGGGGGAACACTGAAGCTTTCTTT. It specifies CASSVAGGNTEAFF.

This clonotype came up a few times. This chain connects TRBV5-1 to TRBJ2-3; D is unresolved. The V end lost 4 bases, the J end lost 4 bases, and 7 bases lay between the germline ends. This CDR3 region has 12 residues. Germline V CDR1 and CDR2: SGHRS, YFSETQ. CDR3 loop: CASSTAPDTQYF. The DNA of the CDR3 is TGCGCCAGCAGCACCGCCCCAGATACGCAGTATTTT.

This clonotype has only a few counts. This chain connects TRBV12-3 or TRBV12-4 to TRBJ2-5; D possibly corresponds to TRBD2 (6 bases). There are 16 residues in the CDR3. Trimming pared 5 bases from V and 5 bases from J, leaving 21 bases between. The CDR3 is CASSPAGTAEGETQYF. The CDR3 DNA reads TGTGCCAGCAGTCCCGCCGGGACTGCTGAGGGGGAGACCCAGTACTTC.

The V call is TRBV6-1, the J call TRBJ2-1; 7 nucleotides agree with TRBD2. The junction had 6 bases not matched to a gene; V was cut back by 7 bases and J by 6 bases. The germline V gene has CDR1 MNHNS and CDR2 SASEGT. The CDR3 runs 13 residues. CDR3 DNA sequence: TGTGCCAGCACTACGGGGGGAACCAATGAGCAGTTCTTC. This translates into CASTTGGTNEQFF.

The chain is built from TRBV7-9 and TRBJ1-1, with D unclear. The CDR3 is 15 residues long. CDR1 is SEHNR and CDR2 is FQNEAQ in the germline V gene (reference sequence). Between the trimmed V and J ends, which lost 5 bases and 1 base, there was a span of 14 bases. CDR3 DNA sequence: TGTGCCAGCAGCATAGGTCCTTGGGGGAACACTGAAGCTTTCTTT. Amino acid sequence: CASSIGPWGNTEAFF.

The chain has TRBV6-4 and TRBJ2-1, with TRBD2 matching over 11 bases. In germline, CDR1 is MRHNA, CDR2 SNTAGT. After removal of 6 bases from V and 1 base from J, the junction contained 20 bases not matched to a gene. This CDR3 is 21 amino acids long. The CDR3 is CASRTTSGTSGASTSYNEQFF. DNA of the CDR3: TGTGCCAGCAGGACCACTTCCGGGACTAGCGGCGCATCCACTTCCTACAATGAGCAGTTCTTC.

There are a few counts of this clonotype. This chain joins TRBV27 and TRBJ2-5; 9 bases agree with TRBD1. With 3 bases clipped from V and 4 bases from J, the junction kept 18 bases outside the gene matches. CDR3 length: 19 amino acids. Germline V CDR1 and CDR2: MNHEY, SMNVEV (reference sequence). CDR3: CASSLGPPFGTGRGETQYF. The DNA of the CDR3 is TGTGCCAGCAGTTTGGGCCCTCCTTTTGGGACAGGGAGGGGAGAGACCCAGTACTTC.

The chain carries TRBV11-1 and TRBJ2-1; tentatively, D is TRBD2 (5 bases). The V gene lost 4 bases and the J gene lost 9 bases, with 19 bases spanning the gap. This CDR3 has 15 residues. Germline V CDR1 and CDR2: SGHAT, FQDESV (reference sequence). For the CDR3, the DNA is TGTGCCAGCAGCTACCTCAATGGACCGGGGAGTGAGCAGTTCTTC. Its translation is CASSYLNGPGSEQFF. Full variable domain (missing parts from reference TRBV11-1 and TRBJ2-1): EAEVAQSPRYKITEKSQAVAFWCDPISGHATLYWYRQILGQGPELLVQFQDESVVDDSQLPKDRFSAERLKGVDSTLKIQPAELGDSAMYLCASSYLNGPGSEQFFGPGTRLTVL.

This clonotype turned up a few times. The chain couples TRBV6-5 to TRBJ2-1; 8 positions agree with TRBD1. The CDR3 extends over 17 amino acids. The V gene's germline CDR1 is MNHEY and CDR2 SVGAGI. V was pared by 4 bases and J by 4 bases, with 12 bases of the junction left unmatched. The CDR3 DNA reads as TGTGCCAGCAGTTCAGGACAGGGCCGTACCTCGTACAATGAGCAGTTCTTC. Its translation: CASSSGQGRTSYNEQFF.

The chain employs TRBV6-2 or TRBV6-3 and TRBJ2-1; D assignment may be TRBD1 or TRBD2 (5 bases each). Germline V CDR1 and CDR2: MNHEY, SVGEGT. The CDR3 extends over 19 amino acids. V dropped 1 base and J dropped 0 bases, with 19 bases sitting between them. The chain's CDR3 is CASSYCYGTIVGSYNEQFF. CDR3 DNA sequence: TGTGCCAGCAGTTACTGCTATGGGACCATCGTGGGCTCCTACAATGAGCAGTTCTTC.

The V gene is TRBV12-3 or TRBV12-4, the J gene TRBJ1-1; D not resolved. Deletions cut 2 bases from V and 1 base from J, with 14 bases between. This CDR3 region has 16 residues. The DNA of the CDR3 is TGTGCCAGCAGTTTAAAGAGGGAAGGGAGGAACACTGAAGCTTTCTTT. The encoded protein is CASSLKREGRNTEAFF.

The CDR3 nucleotides read TGTGCCAGCTCCCGACAGGGGAAGAACACTGAAGCTTTCTTT. Translation: CASSRQGKNTEAFF. This rearrangement joins TRBV18 to TRBJ1-1, with 8 bases matching TRBD1. The germline CDR1 and CDR2 sequences are KGHSH and LQKENI. V gave up 6 bases and J gave up 1 base; unmatched junction bases: 4. The CDR3 loop spans 14 amino acids.

The chain is built from TRBV7-6 and TRBJ2-2; 10 nucleotides align to TRBD2. CDR1 SGHVS and CDR2 FNYEAQ come from the germline V gene. CDR3 length: 19 amino acids. J lost 0 bases, V lost 2 bases, and 9 bases had no gene match. CDR3 sequence: CASSLRRGSGGTNTGELFF. DNA for the CDR3: TGTGCCAGCAGCTTAAGGCGTGGTAGCGGGGGGACGAACACCGGGGAGCTGTTTTTT.

V and J are TRBV5-1 and TRBJ2-7; TRBD1 aligns across 9 bases. Germline V CDR1 and CDR2: SGHRS, YFSETQ. The CDR3 covers 14 residues. V trimming: 1 base; J trimming: 5 bases; junction bases outside the gene matches: 4. CDR3 region: CASSLITGGNEQYF. The CDR3 DNA is TGCGCCAGCAGCTTGATCACAGGGGGCAACGAGCAGTACTTC.

This sequence joins TRBV12-3 or TRBV12-4 and TRBJ2-1, with a possible D match to TRBD2 (6 bases). V was cut by 7 bases and J by 5 bases, with 15 bases left in between. The length of the CDR3 is 14 residues. The CDR3: CASIGRNRNNEQFF. The CDR3 coding sequence is TGTGCCAGCATTGGGAGGAACAGAAACAATGAGCAGTTCTTC.

Notes on this clonotype: At one of its ends the junction is not consistent with the germline gene, which may arise from a read error. The rearrangement joins TRBV12-3 or TRBV12-4 to TRBJ2-3; 10 nucleotides align to TRBD2. The CDR3 spans 15 residues. The CDR3 DNA follows: TGTGCCAGCAGTGTAGCGGGGGGCTATACAGATACGCAGTATTTT. It encodes CASSVAGGYTDTQYF.

This chain joins TRBV20-1 and TRBJ2-3; 7 bases line up with TRBD2. V was clipped by 4 bases and J by 5 bases; unmatched bases: 12. CDR1 and CDR2 from the germline V gene are DFQATT and SNEGSKA (reference sequence). The CDR3 has 15 residues. CDR3 sequence: CSATPPGGEKDTQYF. CDR3 nucleotides: TGCAGTGCTACCCCCCCGGGGGGTGAAAAAGATACGCAGTATTTT.

This clonotype was picked up a small number of times. The rearrangement uses TRBV12-3 or TRBV12-4 and TRBJ2-1, with a possible D match to TRBD1 (6 bases). This CDR3 is built from 17 residues. V dropped 6 bases and J dropped 0 bases, with 18 bases sitting between them. The CDR3 loop is CASRSNPGQSSYNEQFF. The DNA for the CDR3 is TGTGCCAGCAGGTCGAACCCCGGACAGAGCTCCTACAATGAGCAGTTCTTC.

Only a few counts were recorded for this clonotype. The V call is TRBV12-3 or TRBV12-4, the J call TRBJ1-4; a possible D gene is TRBD1 (6 bases). This CDR3 region has 14 residues. Trimming pared 4 bases from V and 12 bases from J, leaving 18 bases between. CDR3 protein: CASSWGYPEGELFF. Here the CDR3 DNA reads TGTGCCAGCAGTTGGGGGTATCCTGAGGGGGAACTGTTTTTT.

V is TRBV5-5 and J is TRBJ2-2, with TRBD2 identical over 10 bases. V lost 5 bases and J lost 4; bases outside the gene matches: 5. This CDR3 is 15 amino acids long. Germline assignment: CDR1 SGHKS and CDR2 YYEKEE (reference sequence). The DNA of the CDR3 is TGTGCCAGCAGGTTCTGGACTAGCGGCACCGGGGAGCTGTTTTTT. This codes for CASRFWTSGTGELFF.

The rearrangement uses TRBV5-1 and TRBJ2-5; D not certain. The V end was cut by 0 bases, the J end by 7 bases, with 13 bases between. This CDR3 is 14 amino acids long. Germline V CDR1 and CDR2: SGHRS, YFSETQ. The CDR3 bases are TGCGCCAGCAGCTTGGCGATCGAAGGTGGGACCCAGTACTTC. This gives the protein CASSLAIEGGTQYF. Full variable domain (remainder filled in from reference TRBV5-1 and TRBJ2-5): KAGVTQTPRYLIKTRGQQVTLSCSPISGHRSVSWYQQTPGQGLQFLFEYFSETQRNKGNFPGRFSGRQFSNSRSEMNVSTLELGDSALYLCASSLAIEGGTQYFGPGTRLLVL.

This chain uses TRBV12-3 or TRBV12-4 with TRBJ1-2, with D uncertain. The CDR3 is made up of 13 amino acids. V lost 2 bases to trimming and J lost 3 bases, with 7 bases between them. The CDR3 bases are TGTGCCAGCAGTTTAATCCCCTACTATGGCTACACCTTC. Translation: CASSLIPYYGYTF.

The rearrangement joins TRBV15 to TRBJ2-1, with 7 bases matching TRBD1. J lost 7 bases, V lost 0 bases, and 18 bases had no gene match. The CDR3 consists of 19 residues. Germline V gives CDR1 LNHNV, CDR2 YYDKDF (reference sequence). The CDR3 sequence: CATSRDYFSGTLQGNEQFF. The CDR3 DNA reads as TGTGCCACCAGCAGAGATTACTTTTCGGGGACCCTACAGGGGAATGAGCAGTTCTTC.

This sequence joins TRBV12-3 or TRBV12-4 and TRBJ2-2; 8 bases fit TRBD1. This CDR3 has 19 amino acids. V lost 11 bases and J lost 0; bases outside the gene matches: 20. The CDR3 spells CAFCLVRRQGKPNTGELFF. For the CDR3, the DNA is TGTGCCTTCTGTTTAGTTCGCCGACAGGGGAAGCCGAACACCGGGGAGCTGTTTTTT.

The rearrangement uses TRBV20-1 and TRBJ2-1, with 7 positions matching TRBD1. CDR3 size: 14 residues. Unmatched junction bases numbered 10, after V lost 6 bases and J lost 5 bases. CDR1 and CDR2 (germline): DFQATT, SNEGSKA (reference sequence). In nucleotides, the CDR3 is TGCAGTGCCCTTACAGGGGCTCTGAACAATGAGCAGTTCTTC. Translation gives CSALTGALNNEQFF.

This rearrangement joins TRBV4-1 to TRBJ2-3, with D uncertain. The CDR3 consists of 18 residues. V was trimmed by 0 bases and J by 1 base, leaving 17 bases between them. Germline V gene lookup returns CDR1 MGHRA and CDR2 YSYEKL. In DNA form, the CDR3 reads TGCGCCAGCAGCCAAGAAGAGGTCGGCAGGCCCCGCACAGATACGCAGTATTTT. Translated, it gives CASSQEEVGRPRTDTQYF.

This clonotype was counted between two and nine times. CDR3 DNA: TGTGCCAGCAGCACAGGGTTTCTGGAATCACCCCTCCACTTT. It encodes CASSTGFLESPLHF. The chain uses TRBV6-1 and TRBJ1-6; D possibly corresponds to TRBD1 (6 bases). V was pared by 6 bases and J by 10 bases, with 16 bases between. The CDR3 sequence is 14 residues long. Per germline, CDR1 MNHNS and CDR2 SASEGT.

This chain connects TRBV6-2 or TRBV6-3 to TRBJ2-1; D not certain. V was shortened by 2 bases and J by 0 bases, with 14 bases between the two germline ends. The CDR3 extends over 17 amino acids. Germline assignment: CDR1 MNHEY and CDR2 SVGEGT. In DNA form, the CDR3 reads TGTGCCAGCAGTTACGGTAGGCAGTCGCTCTCCTACAATGAGCAGTTCTTC. Residues: CASSYGRQSLSYNEQFF.